The entry that follows covers one T cell receptor beta chain sequence. The antigen remains undetermined. Healthy Caucasians supplied all donations. This entry comes from a study of identical twins. This CDR3 has 16 amino acids. Per the germline V gene, CDR1 is DFQATT and CDR2 is SNEGSKA (reference sequence). Trimming took 1 base from V and 8 from J; bases not matched to a gene: 6. Overall study findings and caveats: Cord blood's abundant beta clonotypes had fewer insertions, unlike memory repertoires. Its conclusions, products of cross-sectional statistical analysis, did not come from following the same donors.

TCRdb reanalysed the 5' RACE reads using MiXCR and keeps one entry per CDR3 protein. The data hold hundreds of thousands of distinct CDR3 sequences, with 20% to 25% observed a single time. The same sample was also used in a study of T cells expressing NK-cell markers. That study reports: In a group of five to seven donors, dominant NKG2C+ clonotypes represented about 1.0-7.5% of CD8+ T cells.

This receptor was taken from a woman aged 18-29 years in good health. The sequenced sample was PBMCs. The rearrangement links TRBV20-1 to TRBJ2-2, with 14 bases lining up with TRBD2. CDR3 DNA sequence: TGCAGTGCTAGAGCCGGGGGACTAGCGGGAGCAGGGGAGCTGTTTTTT. This translates into CSARAGGLAGAGELFF.